This TCR beta chain was documented in a study of CD8 T cells in Susac syndrome (dated by TCRdb to the late 2010s). The study in broad terms: Of the Susac syndrome patients who were sequenced, five or six had clinically active disease and roughly 8 were in clinical remission. The study used repertoire sequencing to test whether antigen drove CD8+ T cell activation and differentiation in Susac syndrome. At blood withdrawal, Susac syndrome patients were therapy-naive, treated with corticosteroids (with IVIg additionally given to some), or treated with IVIg alone. The full study reports these points: The CD4+ T cell repertoire of patients with Susac syndrome showed no detectable clonal expansion. The TCR sequencing and HLA analysis was acknowledged to have included a relatively small number of individuals.

A single count supports this clonotype. Its antigen has not been determined. No much larger clonotype is one base removed from it; base qualities were not supplied. A read on its own is weak evidence. RNA was extracted using the RNeasy kit, and about 0.45 to 1 ug of the RNA was reverse transcribed with random hexamers. The immunoSEQ multiplex PCR assay, covering 54 Vbeta and 13 Jbeta segments, was used to amplify TCR beta CDR3 regions. Bias from PCR amplification was corrected by using a synthetic template baseline for primer optimization and for computational correction. Processing in the source paper ran as follows. Reads were assigned to V, D and J genes according to IMGT and analyzed in immunoSEQ Analyzer, with only productive sequences retained. To calculate clonality, Shannon entropy was normalized by log2 of the number of productive unique sequences and then subtracted from one. Public and private clones were assessed among the 100 most prevalent clones of each patient and control. A clone was defined as Susac-specific if it was absent from the healthy and MS cohorts, from more than 850 published viral clones and from other ImmuneACCESS disease sequences. TCRdb redid the processing of the public reads, applying fastp at Q25 and MiXCR, and retained in-frame beta chains. Each record represents a unique CDR3 protein, reported with the most common genes and DNA among its rows. These V and J calls are TCRdb output, not the study's own analysis. The sample table holds under 200,000 distinct CDR3 sequences, of which approximately 96% were seen once. The leading ten clones occupy 0.075% to 0.1% of the sample.

Peripheral blood CD8+ and CD4+ T cells from healthy donors, Susac syndrome patients and multiple sclerosis patients were profiled using high-throughput TCR beta sequencing. Recently defined diagnostic criteria for definite or probable disease were met by the Susac syndrome patients. Bulk CD8+ and CD4+ T cells were purified magnetically by negative isolation, whereas CD8+ TEMRA cells were enriched by FACS. Blood was collected in EDTA tubes and processed within 24 hours, with PBMCs isolated through density gradient centrifugation. PBMCs intended for TCR sequencing were cryopreserved in liquid nitrogen and were subsequently thawed in a 37 degrees C water bath. A purity of at least 90% was achieved for sorted or isolated CD4+, CD8+ and CD8+ TEMRA cells. Taken from cysteine to phenylalanine, the CDR3 has 15 residues. Only the CDR3 part of the read is kept: 45 bases, read in frame from the first base. CDR1 is given as SGDLS and CDR2 as YYNGEE, both from the germline V gene. V is reduced by 1 base and J by 5 bases, leaving a spacing of 15 bases between them.

The receptor was isolated from a human donor with Susac syndrome. The sequence joins TRBV9 to TRBJ2-5; tentative D gene TRBD1, with 6 bases matching. The sequenced material came from CD4+ T cells from PBMCs. The DNA sequence is as follows: TGTGCCAGCAGCGTACCAGGGGACGGTTGGGAGACCCAGTACTTC. It encodes CASSVPGDGWETQYF.